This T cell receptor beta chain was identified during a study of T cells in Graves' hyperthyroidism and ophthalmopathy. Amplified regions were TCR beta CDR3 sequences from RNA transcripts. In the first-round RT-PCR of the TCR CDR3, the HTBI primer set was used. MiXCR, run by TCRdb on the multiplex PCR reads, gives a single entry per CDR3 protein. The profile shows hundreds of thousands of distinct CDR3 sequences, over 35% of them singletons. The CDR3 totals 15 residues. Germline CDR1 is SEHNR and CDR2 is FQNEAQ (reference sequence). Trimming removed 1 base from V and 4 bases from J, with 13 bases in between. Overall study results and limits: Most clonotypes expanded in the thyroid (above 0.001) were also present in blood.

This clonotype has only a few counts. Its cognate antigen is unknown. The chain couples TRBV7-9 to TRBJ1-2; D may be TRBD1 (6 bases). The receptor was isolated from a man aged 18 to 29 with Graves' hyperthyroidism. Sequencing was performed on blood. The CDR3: CASSLEVGGLYGYTF. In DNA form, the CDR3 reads TGTGCCAGCAGCTTAGAAGTGGGGGGCCTCTATGGCTACACCTTC.